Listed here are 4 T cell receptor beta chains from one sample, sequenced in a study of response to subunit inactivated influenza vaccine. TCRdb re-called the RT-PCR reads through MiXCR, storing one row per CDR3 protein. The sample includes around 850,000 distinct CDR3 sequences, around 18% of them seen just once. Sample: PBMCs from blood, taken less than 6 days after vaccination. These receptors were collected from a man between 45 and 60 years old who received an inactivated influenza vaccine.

The CDR3 nucleotides are TGTGCCAGCAACCGACAGGGGTCTGGCGAGCAGTACTTC. Protein product: CASNRQGSGEQYF. The V and J genes are TRBV12-3 or TRBV12-4 and TRBJ2-7, with 8 bases matching TRBD1. The CDR3 is made up of 13 amino acids. V lost 7 bases and J lost 6; bases outside the gene matches: 8.

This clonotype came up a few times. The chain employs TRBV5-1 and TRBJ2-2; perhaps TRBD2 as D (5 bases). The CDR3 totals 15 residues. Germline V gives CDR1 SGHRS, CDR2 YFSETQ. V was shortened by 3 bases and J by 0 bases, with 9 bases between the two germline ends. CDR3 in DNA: TGCGCCAGCAGCTATGGGAGACCGAACACCGGGGAGCTGTTTTTT. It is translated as CASSYGRPNTGELFF.

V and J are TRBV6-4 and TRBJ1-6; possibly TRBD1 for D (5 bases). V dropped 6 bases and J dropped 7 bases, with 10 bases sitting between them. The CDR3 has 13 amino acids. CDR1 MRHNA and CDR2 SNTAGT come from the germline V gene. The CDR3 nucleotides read TGTGCCAGCAGCAGGGAAGGCAATTCACCCCTCCACTTT. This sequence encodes CASSREGNSPLHF.

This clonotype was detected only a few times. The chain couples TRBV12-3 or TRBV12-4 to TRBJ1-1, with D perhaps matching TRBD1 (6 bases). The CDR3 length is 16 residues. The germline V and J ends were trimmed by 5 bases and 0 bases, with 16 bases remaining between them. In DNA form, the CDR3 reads TGTGCCAGCAGTCCCCGAGCGGGACATCTGAACACTGAAGCTTTCTTT. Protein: CASSPRAGHLNTEAFF.